A selection of T cell receptor beta chains follows, all from one sample in a study of T cell responses to AZD1222 COVID-19 vaccine. Profiled with immunoSEQ multiplex PCR; TCRdb holds only in-frame clones, not every one. The table records 84,000 or so clones, around 91% of them present only once. Material: peripheral blood, obtained on day 0 of MenACWY control vaccination. These receptors all come from an adult in good health. The CDR3 runs from the conserved cysteine through the conserved F or W. A D gene is named only where the DNA matches it firmly. A clone size is listed for some rows: how often the clone was seen (once, few, many), or a class if it is expanded.

TGTGCCAGCAGCCGGGGGGGGACGGACACTGAAGCTTTCTTT	CASSRGGTDTEAFF	TRBV28	TRBJ1-1	-	-
TGTGCCAGCGGGAGTGGGGGCTTGAACACTGAAGCTTTCTTT	CASGSGGLNTEAFF	TRBV2	TRBJ1-1	-	-
TGTGCCAGCAGTCCACTCGCCGGGCCTCGTAATGAAAAACTGTTTTTT	CASSPLAGPRNEKLFF	TRBV28	TRBJ1-4	-	-
TGTGCCAGCAGCTCCGGGGTGGGGCACACTGAAGCTTTCTTT	CASSSGVGHTEAFF	TRBV7-2	TRBJ1-1	-	-
TGTGCCAGCAGCGAGGCTCAGGGTAGTTATCAGCCCCAGCATTTT	CASSEAQGSYQPQHF	TRBV5-5	TRBJ1-5	-	-
TGTGCCACCAGCATAGTGCTATCGGGGAGGAACTATGGCTACACCTTC	CATSIVLSGRNYGYTF	TRBV24-1	TRBJ1-2	-	-
TGTGCCAGCAGCTCGGGGTGGGAGCAGTACTTC	CASSSGWEQYF	TRBV5-6	TRBJ2-7	-	-
TGTGCCAGCAGTTACTCGGCCAGGGGGAGGACAGGGAACGCCGGGGAGCTGTTTTTT	CASSYSARGRTGNAGELFF	TRBV6-2/TRBV6-3	TRBJ2-2	TRBD1	few
TGTGCCACCAGAACCGGGACTAGCGGCAATGAGCAGTTCTTC	CATRTGTSGNEQFF	TRBV24-1	TRBJ2-1	TRBD2	-
TGTGCCAGCAGAGGCGGACAGGGGGCCCCCTATGGCTACACCTTC	CASRGGQGAPYGYTF	TRBV28	TRBJ1-2	TRBD1	-
TGCGCCAGCAGTGATGCCGGGGGCCCTAACTACTACAATGAGCAGTTCTTC	CASSDAGGPNYYNEQFF	TRBV10-1	TRBJ2-1	-	-
TGTGCCAGCAGACCGGACAGGGGGGTTCAGCCCCAGCATTTT	CASRPDRGVQPQHF	TRBV6-5	TRBJ1-5	TRBD1	few
TGTGCCAGCAGCCCTGCGGGACAAATGAACACTGAAGCTTTCTTT	CASSPAGQMNTEAFF	TRBV11-3	TRBJ1-1	-	few
TGTGCCAGTAGTTTTTCCCCGACTAGTGTTCAAGAGACCCAGTACTTC	CASSFSPTSVQETQYF	TRBV19	TRBJ2-5	-	-
TGTGCCAGCTCACAGGGGGCGACCGGGGAGCTGTTTTTT	CASSQGATGELFF	TRBV18	TRBJ2-2	TRBD1	-